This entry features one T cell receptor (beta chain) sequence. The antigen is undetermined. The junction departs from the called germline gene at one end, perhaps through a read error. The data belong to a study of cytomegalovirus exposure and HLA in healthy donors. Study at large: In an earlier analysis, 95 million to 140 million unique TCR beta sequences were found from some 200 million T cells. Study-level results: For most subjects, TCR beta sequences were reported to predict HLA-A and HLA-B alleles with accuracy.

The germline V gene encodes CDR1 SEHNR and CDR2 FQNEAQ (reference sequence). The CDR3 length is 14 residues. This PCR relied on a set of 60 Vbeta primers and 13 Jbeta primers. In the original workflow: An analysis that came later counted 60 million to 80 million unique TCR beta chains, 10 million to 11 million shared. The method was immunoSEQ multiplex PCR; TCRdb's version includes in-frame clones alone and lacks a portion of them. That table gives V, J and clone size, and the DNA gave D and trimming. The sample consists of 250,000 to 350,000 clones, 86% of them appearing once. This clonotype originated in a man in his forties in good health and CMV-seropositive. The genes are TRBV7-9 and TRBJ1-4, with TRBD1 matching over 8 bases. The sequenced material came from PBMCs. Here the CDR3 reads CSSSTQGAKEKLFF. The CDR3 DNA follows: TGTTCCAGCAGCACGCAGGGGGCTAAGGAAAAACTGTTTTTT.